These T cell receptor beta chains were read from a single sample in a study of T cell responses to AZD1222 COVID-19 vaccine. Sequencing was performed with immunoSEQ multiplex PCR; in TCRdb, only in-frame clones are kept and a portion is missing. This sample yields around 130,000 clones, of which approximately 94% are seen a single time; roughly 7% belongs to the top ten. The sample was peripheral blood, taken on day 0 of AZD1222 vaccination. These receptors all come from an adult in good health. The CDR3 runs from the conserved cysteine through the conserved F or W. The order of the fields is clone size, V gene, J gene, D gene, CDR3 protein, CDR3 DNA. D genes are given only for firm matches. A clone size is listed for some rows: how often the clone was seen (once, few, many), or a class if it is expanded.

>once|TRBV2|TRBJ1-2|TRBD1
CASSDPGQGTGYTF
TGTGCCAGCAGTGACCCCGGACAGGGAACTGGCTACACCTTC
>NA|TRBV2|TRBJ2-1|NA
CASSRDGTYNEQFF
TGTGCCAGCAGCCGGGACGGGACGTACAATGAGCAGTTCTTC
>NA|TRBV29-1|TRBJ2-7|TRBD2
CSVVAGGPSYEQYF
TGCAGCGTTGTAGCGGGAGGGCCTTCCTACGAGCAGTACTTC
>NA|TRBV15|TRBJ2-5|NA
CATSRTGQGQETQYF
TGTGCCACCAGCAGAACGGGTCAGGGTCAAGAGACCCAGTACTTC
>NA|TRBV10-1|TRBJ2-1|NA
CASSGGVGVSYNEQFF
TGCGCCAGCAGTGGCGGCGTGGGAGTCTCCTACAATGAGCAGTTCTTC
>NA|TRBV6-5|TRBJ1-1|NA
CASSYSSNTEAFF
TGTGCCAGCAGTTACTCTTCCAACACTGAAGCTTTCTTT
>few|TRBV6-6|TRBJ1-1|NA
CASSYDRGGTEAFF
TGTGCCAGCAGTTACGATAGGGGAGGGACTGAAGCTTTCTTT
>NA|TRBV2|TRBJ2-5|NA
CASTTKRAQETQYF
TGTGCCAGCACTACGAAGCGGGCTCAAGAGACCCAGTACTTC
>NA|TRBV4-1|TRBJ2-1|TRBD2
CASSQEGRGGRYNEQFF
TGCGCCAGCAGCCAAGAAGGAAGGGGCGGGAGGTACAATGAGCAGTTCTTC
>NA|TRBV2|TRBJ2-3|TRBD1
CASSGLRDRSTDTQYF
TGTGCCAGCAGTGGTTTACGGGACAGGAGCACAGATACGCAGTATTTT
>NA|TRBV27|TRBJ2-1|TRBD2
CASSFPASGGENEQFF
TGTGCCAGCAGTTTTCCGGCTAGCGGAGGGGAAAATGAGCAGTTCTTC
>NA|TRBV14|TRBJ1-1|NA
CASSQWLSAEAFF
TGTGCCAGCAGCCAATGGTTGTCGGCTGAAGCTTTCTTT
>NA|TRBV29-1|TRBJ1-2|NA
CSVEEGRVSNYGYTF
TGCAGCGTTGAAGAAGGTAGGGTCAGCAACTATGGCTACACCTTC
>NA|TRBV6-5|TRBJ1-5|NA
CASSTNSNQPQHF
TGTGCCAGCAGTACCAATAGCAATCAGCCCCAGCATTTT
>few|TRBV7-2|TRBJ2-7|NA
CASSPQAGASWEQYF
TGTGCCAGCAGCCCCCAGGCGGGGGCCTCCTGGGAGCAGTACTTC
>NA|TRBV12-3/TRBV12-4|TRBJ2-1|NA
CATAPTDNEQFF
TGTGCCACCGCTCCAACCGACAATGAGCAGTTCTTC
>NA|TRBV4-3|TRBJ2-1|NA
CASSQEQLGLARNEQFF
TGCGCCAGCAGCCAAGAGCAATTGGGTCTAGCTAGGAATGAGCAGTTCTTC
>NA|TRBV7-2|TRBJ2-7|TRBD2
CASSVTSGGRGEQYF
TGTGCCAGCAGCGTAACTAGCGGGGGCCGAGGGGAGCAGTACTTC
>NA|TRBV30|TRBJ1-2|NA
CAWRQEGGGFYGYTF
TGTGCCTGGAGGCAAGAAGGTGGGGGGTTCTATGGCTACACCTTC
>NA|TRBV5-1|TRBJ2-5|NA
CASSLGASYSSETQYF
TGCGCCAGCAGCTTGGGGGCCTCCTACTCTTCGGAGACCCAGTACTTC
>NA|TRBV6-5|TRBJ2-7|TRBD2
CASREGGTYEQYF
TGTGCCAGCAGGGAGGGAGGGACCTACGAGCAGTACTTC
>once|TRBV6-1|TRBJ2-4|NA
CASSEAELSGGRNIQYF
TGTGCCAGCAGTGAAGCGGAACTTAGCGGTGGAAGGAACATTCAGTACTTC
>NA|TRBV30|TRBJ1-2|NA
CAWNAIQGANGYTF
TGTGCCTGGAACGCCATCCAGGGCGCGAATGGCTACACCTTC
>NA|TRBV5-6|TRBJ2-1|NA
CASSPGQGEQFF
TGTGCCAGCAGTCCGGGTCAGGGTGAGCAGTTCTTC
>NA|TRBV11-2|TRBJ1-1|NA
CASSFTLMNTEAFF
TGTGCCAGCAGCTTTACACTCATGAACACTGAAGCTTTCTTT
>NA|TRBV2|TRBJ2-7|TRBD1
CATQQGAFYEQYF
TGTGCCACACAACAGGGGGCCTTCTACGAGCAGTACTTC
>NA|TRBV12-5|TRBJ2-3|TRBD2
CASGLGLAQSTDTQYF
TGTGCTAGTGGTTTGGGACTAGCGCAAAGCACAGATACGCAGTATTTT
>NA|TRBV6-4|TRBJ1-2|NA
CASSDYPSPGGYGYTF
TGTGCCAGCAGTGACTACCCCAGCCCGGGGGGCTATGGCTACACCTTC
>NA|TRBV4-1|TRBJ2-7|NA
CASSHLRDPSYEQYF
TGCGCCAGCAGCCACCTCCGGGACCCGTCCTACGAGCAGTACTTC
>NA|TRBV5-6|TRBJ2-7|NA
CASSPGYRVSEQYF
TGTGCCAGCAGCCCTGGATACAGGGTAAGCGAGCAGTACTTC
>NA|TRBV2|TRBJ2-7|NA
CASSPPRGYYPYEQYF
TGTGCCAGCAGCCCACCCCGGGGGTATTACCCCTACGAGCAGTACTTC
>NA|TRBV5-5|TRBJ2-1|NA
CASSSDRRPYNEQFF
TGTGCCAGCAGCTCGGACAGACGGCCCTACAATGAGCAGTTCTTC
>NA|TRBV6-2/TRBV6-3|TRBJ2-7|TRBD2
CASSKSGRALYEQYF
TGTGCCAGCAGCAAGAGCGGGAGGGCCCTGTACGAGCAGTACTTC
>NA|TRBV11-2|TRBJ2-7|NA
CASSLDPGLSYEQYF
TGTGCCAGCAGCTTAGATCCAGGGCTGTCCTACGAGCAGTACTTC
>NA|TRBV3-1/TRBV3-2|TRBJ2-1|TRBD2
CASSQVAGEGSGEQFF
TGTGCCAGCAGCCAAGTAGCGGGAGAAGGTTCGGGTGAGCAGTTCTTC
>NA|TRBV18|TRBJ2-2|TRBD1
CASSPLRDRATGELFF
TGTGCCAGCTCACCCTTGCGGGACAGGGCCACCGGGGAGCTGTTTTTT
>NA|TRBV6-5|TRBJ2-7|NA
CASSYHGSYEQYF
TGTGCCAGCAGTTATCACGGGTCCTACGAGCAGTACTTC